This TCR beta chain appears in the sequencing data of a study of beta chain features in type 1 diabetes. Whole-study results and caveats: Reduced insertions and increased deletions marked VDJ junctions in type 1 diabetes patients.

This clone occurred many times. As yet, its antigen is unknown. Trimming shortened V by 4 bases and J by 2 bases, and 13 bases separated the two germline ends. Germline loops: CDR1 SGHNT, CDR2 YYREEE (reference sequence). The CDR3 spans 15 residues. Every isolated RNA sample was fully reverse transcribed, so sequencing captured expressed TCRB transcripts. The method was immunoSEQ multiplex PCR; TCRdb's version includes in-frame clones alone and lacks a portion of them. The sample has 200,000 to 250,000 clones, approximately 11% seen once. The sample taken for sequencing was central memory CD4+ T cells from blood. The source is a man younger than 30 in good health. The rearrangement joins TRBV5-4 to TRBJ2-1; unclear D gene. The DNA for the CDR3 is TGTGCCAGCAGCCCCAGTGGGCAGCCCTACAATGAGCAGTTCTTC. It translates to CASSPSGQPYNEQFF.